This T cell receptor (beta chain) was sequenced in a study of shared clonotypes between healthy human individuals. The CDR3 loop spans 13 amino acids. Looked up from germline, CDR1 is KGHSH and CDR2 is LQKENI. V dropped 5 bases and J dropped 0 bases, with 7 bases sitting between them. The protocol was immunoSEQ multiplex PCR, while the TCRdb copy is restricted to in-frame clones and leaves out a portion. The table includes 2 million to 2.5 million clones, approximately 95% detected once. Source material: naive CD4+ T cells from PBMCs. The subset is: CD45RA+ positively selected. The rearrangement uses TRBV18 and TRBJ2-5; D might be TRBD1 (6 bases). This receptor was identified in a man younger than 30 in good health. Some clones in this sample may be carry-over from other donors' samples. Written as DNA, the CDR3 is TGTGCCAGCTCAACAGGGTACCAAGAGACCCAGTACTTC. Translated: CASSTGYQETQYF. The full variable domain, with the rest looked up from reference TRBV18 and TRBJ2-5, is NAGVMQNPRHLVRRRGQEARLRCSPMKGHSHVYWYRQLPEEGLKFMVYLQKENIIDESGMPKERFSAEFPKEGPSILRIQQVVRGDSAAYFCASSTGYQETQYFGPGTRLLVL.